This T cell receptor (beta chain) came from a study of cytomegalovirus exposure and HLA in healthy donors. Primers included in the PCR were 60 Vbeta and 13 Jbeta primers. Method: immunoSEQ multiplex PCR; TCRdb's copy keeps in-frame clones and lacks some. Of over 100,000 clones listed, 64% are singletons. Germline trimming cut 5 bases from V and 5 bases from J; bases unmatched to any gene: 6. CDR3 length: 14 amino acids. Per the germline V gene, CDR1 is SEHNR and CDR2 is FQNEAQ (reference sequence). This clonotype was sampled from a woman aged 40 to 50 in good health and CMV-seronegative. The chain uses TRBV7-9 and TRBJ2-7, with TRBD1 matching 10 bases. The sample consisted of PBMCs. The CDR3 loop reads CASSTGTGVHEQYF. The CDR3 bases are TGTGCCAGCAGCACCGGGACAGGGGTCCACGAGCAGTACTTC.